What follows describes a single T cell receptor beta chain. Antigen specificity is unknown. TCRdb's copy holds only in-frame clones and misses some; the assay was immunoSEQ multiplex PCR. The data hold around 130,000 clones, with around 94% observed a single time. This sample stems from a study of graft-versus-host responses after intestinal transplantation. Points from the study as a whole: In patients with graft-donor T cell macrochimerism, allograft graft-versus-host to host-versus-graft clonal ratios were high.

Looked up from germline, CDR1 is SGHRS and CDR2 is YFSETQ. The CDR3 is made up of 15 amino acids. After removal of 2 bases from V and 7 bases from J, the junction contained 10 bases not matched to a gene. The TCR comes from a human donor who received an intestinal transplant. The sample was unstimulated CD4+ T cells sorted from spleen or lymph node cells, taken before intestinal transplant. The V and J genes are TRBV5-1 and TRBJ2-7; TRBD1 agrees at 9 bases. The CDR3 DNA reads TGCGCCAGCAGCTTTGGGGACAGGGAGGTCGGAGAGCAGTACTTC. This encodes CASSFGDREVGEQYF.